Detailed here is one T cell receptor beta chain. This clonotype was detected many times. The specificity of this receptor is unknown. Base qualities are missing; no much larger clone stands one base away. Preparation of the library involved multiplex PCR. The data were produced on an Illumina HiSeq 4000. To build TCR beta libraries, CDR3 regions were amplified by Arm-PCR using iRepertoire HTBI primers. Before sequencing, the PCR products went through gel purification. The authors' analysis ran thus. Gene usage analysis of CDR3 amino acid clonotypes used the roughly 62 TRBV and 14 to 15 TRBJ segments found across samples. COPE and FqMerger were used to merge filtered high-quality paired reads into contigs. BLAST was used to align contigs to IMGT TRBV, TRBD and TRBJ reference genes, with CDR3 defined following IMGT. Highly expanded clones were defined as clonotypes with a frequency above 0.1%. Shannon entropy was used to measure repertoire diversity, and the Gini coefficient was used to measure V-J evenness. Public clonotypes were defined as clonotypes shared by more than one individual. TCRdb passed the public sequencing reads through fastp at Q25 and MiXCR, retaining productive beta sequences. For every CDR3 protein sequence, its rows merge into one entry that carries the most common genes and DNA. None of the V and J calls come from the authors' own analysis; TCRdb made them. The sample includes fewer than 650,000 distinct CDR3 sequences, with 15% to 20% observed a single time. The ten largest clones take up around a sixth of the sample.

This sample stems from a study of regulatory T cells in long-lasting Graves disease (dated by TCRdb to about 2021). Regarding the research as a whole: Patients with newly diagnosed Graves' disease had been on antithyroid drugs for under 3 months. TCR sequencing covered roughly 13 persistent and around 20 newly diagnosed Graves' disease patients, around 33 samples in total. Patients with persistent Graves' disease were compared with patients with newly diagnosed Graves' disease using TCR sequencing and RNA sequencing of peripheral blood. The study was registered as a clinical trial and conducted in China.

For CDR1 and CDR2, the germline V gene lists SNHLY and FYNNEI. From the cysteine up to the phenylalanine, the CDR3 has a length of 13 residues. The CDR3 DNA has 39 bases and is translated from base 1. V is pruned by 8 bases and J by 11 bases, leaving 12 bases of the junction without a gene match. What the time point label conveys for this sample: newly diagnosed GD, antithyroid drugs for less than 3 months. RNA was extracted from PBMCs in TRIzol for both TCR sequencing and RNA sequencing. The diagnosis of Graves' disease was made according to American Thyroid Association guidelines. Patients for the study were recruited at an endocrinology department in Xi'an, China. From each patient, around 9 milliliters of peripheral blood was collected into an EDTA anticoagulant tube. Ficoll Paque Plus density gradient separation was used to isolate PBMCs, and no additional T cell sorting was done. An Agilent 2100 Bioanalyzer and agarose gel were used to check RNA quality, and a NanoDrop 2000 was used to measure RNA concentration.

Beyond this particular receptor, the publication reports: TRBV28, TRBJ1-2 and TRBJ2-5 were preferentially used in persistent disease, while TRBV20-1 and TRBJ2-1 were favored in newly diagnosed disease. Sequencing and analysis were restricted to the TCR beta chain. Lower TCR Shannon entropy and fewer highly expanded clones were observed in persistent Graves' disease patients than in newly diagnosed patients, which suggested clonal expansion. A larger number of public clonotypes was shared among persistent patients (more than 2,500) than among newly diagnosed patients (about 990). Peripheral blood alone was examined, since thyroid tissue, which constituted the primary lesion, could not be accessed. The small sample size was acknowledged by the authors as a limitation that may reduce accuracy.

This sample was also put to use in a study of T cells in Graves' hyperthyroidism and ophthalmopathy. Per that second paper: A patient counted as having stable Graves' hyperthyroidism if no progression to ophthalmopathy occurred over 18 months of follow-up. Hyperthyroidism patients were newly diagnosed, had a disease duration of under 2 months, and were aged 18 to 65 years. The study excluded patients with uncontrolled infections, other autoimmune diseases, pregnancy or lactation. Clinical symptoms, serum thyroxine and TRAb, thyroid ultrasound, and orbital computed tomography formed the basis for the diagnoses. The TCR CDR3 was subjected to a first round of RT-PCR using the HTBI primer set and the Qiagen OneStep RT-PCR kit. Blood samples also contained most of the expanded thyroid clonotypes (frequency above 0.001), which suggests that blood repertoires may reflect thyroid immune responses. In cross-validation, a model built on a 13 V-J signature told ophthalmopathy apart from stable hyperthyroidism with 85% to 90% sensitivity and about 81% specificity, and in testing the same model reached 80%/75%. In validation, the model predicted progression to ophthalmopathy a median of around six months before onset, with roughly 68% sensitivity and just under 75% specificity. TCR V-J signatures able to tell the groups apart were searched for in a discovery cohort of some 97 patients, of whom around 43 had Graves' ophthalmopathy and around 57 had stable Graves' hyperthyroidism. Prospective prediction of ophthalmopathy was tested in an independent validation cohort of 18 to 20 hyperthyroidism patients and 15 to 17 patients who later progressed to ophthalmopathy. For training and testing, the roughly 100 patients in the discovery cohort were randomly divided in a 7:3 ratio. In addition, the study compared T-cell repertoires in thyroid tissue and in blood from a handful of Graves' hyperthyroidism patients. After blood sampling, hyperthyroidism patients were treated with methimazole at a starting dose of 30 mg daily, and ophthalmopathy patients were treated with high-dose intravenous methylprednisolone. The libraries were constructed in a second round of multiplex PCR and then size-selected and purified. Paired-end sequencing of the libraries was performed with 100 bp reads on an Illumina HiSeq2000. SOAPnuke was used to process the raw data, removing reads that contained adapters or uncalled bases, had a mean Phred below 15, or lacked an exact match to the constant primer or identifier. COPE v1.2.5 was used to merge high-quality paired reads, and clonotypes were defined as unique nucleotide sequences. MiTCR v1.1 was used to align clonotypes to the IMGT TRBV, TRBD and TRBJ reference segments. Analysis was restricted to V-J combinations with a frequency above 0.0001, which covered roughly 99% of repertoires. The TCS score was defined as F50 (clonal expansion) divided by E x V (chaos), with BLOSUM62-based TCRdist calculated between CDR3 peptides within each V-J. Welch's t-statistics and random forest reduced several hundred V-J features to about 13, which were used in a naive Bayes classifier (R e1071). No statistical method was used to set the sample size in advance, and investigators knew the group allocation. The paper reports TCR Vbeta CDR3 sequencing of more than 120 peripheral blood samples: 40 or so ophthalmopathy, fewer than 80 hyperthyroidism and around 17 progressor patients.

This sample comprised peripheral blood mononuclear cells (PBMCs), obtained at new diagnosis, from a patient treated with antithyroid drugs. The clonotype comes from a woman aged 30 to 39 with Graves disease. Donor details come from another sample of the same person, matched by shared clones. The rearranged segments are TRBV2 and TRBJ1-1; TRBD1 aligns with 9 central bases. The DNA sequence is as follows: TGTGCCAGCCTTTGGGACAGGGATGGAGTGGCTTTCTTT. Translated, it reads CASLWDRDGVAFF.